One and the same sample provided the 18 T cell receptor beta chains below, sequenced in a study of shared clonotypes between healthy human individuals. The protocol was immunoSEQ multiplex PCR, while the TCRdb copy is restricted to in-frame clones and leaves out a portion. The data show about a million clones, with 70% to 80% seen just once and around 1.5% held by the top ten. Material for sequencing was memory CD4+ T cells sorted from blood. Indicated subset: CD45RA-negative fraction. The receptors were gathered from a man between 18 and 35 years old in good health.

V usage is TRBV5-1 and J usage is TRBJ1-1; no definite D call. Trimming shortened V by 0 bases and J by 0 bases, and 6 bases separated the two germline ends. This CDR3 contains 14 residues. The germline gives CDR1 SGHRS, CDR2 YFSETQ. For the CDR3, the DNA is TGCGCCAGCAGCTTGGTTTACATGAACACTGAAGCTTTCTTT. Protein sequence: CASSLVYMNTEAFF.

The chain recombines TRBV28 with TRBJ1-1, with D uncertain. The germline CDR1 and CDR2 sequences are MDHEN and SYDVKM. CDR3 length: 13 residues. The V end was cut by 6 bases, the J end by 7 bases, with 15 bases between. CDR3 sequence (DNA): TGTGCCAGCAGGGCGACTCAGAACTTTGAAGCTTTCTTT. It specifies CASRATQNFEAFF.

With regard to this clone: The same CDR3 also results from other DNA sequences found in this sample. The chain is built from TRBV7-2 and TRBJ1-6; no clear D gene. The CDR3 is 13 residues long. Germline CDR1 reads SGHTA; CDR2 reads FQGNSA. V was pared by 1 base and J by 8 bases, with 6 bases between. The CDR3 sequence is CASSLVEDSPLHF. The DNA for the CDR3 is TGTGCCAGCAGCTTAGTGGAGGATTCACCCCTCCACTTT.

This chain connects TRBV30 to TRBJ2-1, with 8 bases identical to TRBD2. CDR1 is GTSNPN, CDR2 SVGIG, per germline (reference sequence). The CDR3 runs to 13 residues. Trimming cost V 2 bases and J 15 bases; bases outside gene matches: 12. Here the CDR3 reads CAWSTTGGLVSFF. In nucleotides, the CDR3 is TGTGCCTGGAGTACCACCGGGGGACTAGTGTCGTTCTTC.

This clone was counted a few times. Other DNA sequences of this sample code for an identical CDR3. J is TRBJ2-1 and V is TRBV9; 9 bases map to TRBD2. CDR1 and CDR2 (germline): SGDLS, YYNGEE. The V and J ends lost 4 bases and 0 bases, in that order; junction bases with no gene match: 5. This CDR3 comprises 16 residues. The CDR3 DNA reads TGTGCCAGCAGCCCTCGTAGCGGGAGCTCCTACAATGAGCAGTTCTTC. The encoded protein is CASSPRSGSSYNEQFF.

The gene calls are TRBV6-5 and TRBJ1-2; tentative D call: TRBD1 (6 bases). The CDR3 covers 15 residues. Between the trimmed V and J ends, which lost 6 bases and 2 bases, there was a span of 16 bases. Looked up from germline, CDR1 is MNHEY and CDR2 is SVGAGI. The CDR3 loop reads CASRGPGALNYGYTF. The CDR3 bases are TGTGCCAGCAGAGGCCCGGGGGCCCTGAACTATGGCTACACCTTC.

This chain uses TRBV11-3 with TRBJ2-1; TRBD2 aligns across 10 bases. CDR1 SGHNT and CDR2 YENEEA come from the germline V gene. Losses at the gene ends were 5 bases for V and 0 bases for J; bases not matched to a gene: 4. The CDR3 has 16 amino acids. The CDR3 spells CASSLSGGASYNEQFF. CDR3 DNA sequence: TGTGCCAGCAGCCTGAGCGGGGGGGCCTCCTACAATGAGCAGTTCTTC.

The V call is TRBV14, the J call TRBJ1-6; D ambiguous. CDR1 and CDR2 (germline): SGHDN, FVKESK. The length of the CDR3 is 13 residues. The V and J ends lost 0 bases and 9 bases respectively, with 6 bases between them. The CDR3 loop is CASSQDQVSPLHF. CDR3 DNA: TGTGCCAGCAGCCAAGATCAGGTTTCACCCCTCCACTTT.

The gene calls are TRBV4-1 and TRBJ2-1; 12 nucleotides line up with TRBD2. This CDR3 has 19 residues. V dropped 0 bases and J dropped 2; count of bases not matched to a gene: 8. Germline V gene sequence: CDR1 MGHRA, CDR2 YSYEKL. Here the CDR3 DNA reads TGCGCCAGCAGCCAAGATCCCACTAGCGGGGGGTTCACCTACAATGAGCAGTTCTTC. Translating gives CASSQDPTSGGFTYNEQFF.

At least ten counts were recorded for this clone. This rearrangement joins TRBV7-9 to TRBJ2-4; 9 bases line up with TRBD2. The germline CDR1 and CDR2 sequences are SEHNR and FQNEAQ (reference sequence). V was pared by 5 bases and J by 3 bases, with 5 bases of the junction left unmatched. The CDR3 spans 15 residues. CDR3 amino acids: CASSGSGGIKNIQYF. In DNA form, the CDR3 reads TGTGCCAGCAGCGGGAGCGGGGGGATCAAAAACATTCAGTACTTC.

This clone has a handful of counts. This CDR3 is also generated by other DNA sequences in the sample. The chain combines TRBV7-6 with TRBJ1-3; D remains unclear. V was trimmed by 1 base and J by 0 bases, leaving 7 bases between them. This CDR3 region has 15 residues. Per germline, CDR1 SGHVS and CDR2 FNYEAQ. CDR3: CASSLEGGSGNTIYF. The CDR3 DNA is TGTGCCAGCAGCTTAGAAGGAGGCTCTGGAAACACCATATATTTT.

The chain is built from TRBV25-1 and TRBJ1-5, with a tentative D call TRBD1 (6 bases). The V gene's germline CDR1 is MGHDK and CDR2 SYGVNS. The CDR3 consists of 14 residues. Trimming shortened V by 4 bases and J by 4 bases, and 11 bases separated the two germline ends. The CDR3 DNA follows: TGTGCCAGCAGTGCAGGGACACCGAATCAGCCCCAGCATTTT. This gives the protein CASSAGTPNQPQHF. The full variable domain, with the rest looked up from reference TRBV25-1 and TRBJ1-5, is EADIYQTPRYLVIGTGKKITLECSQTMGHDKMYWYQQDPGMELHLIHYSYGVNSTEKGDLSSESTVSRIRTEHFPLTLESARPSHTSQYLCASSAGTPNQPQHFGDGTRLSIL.

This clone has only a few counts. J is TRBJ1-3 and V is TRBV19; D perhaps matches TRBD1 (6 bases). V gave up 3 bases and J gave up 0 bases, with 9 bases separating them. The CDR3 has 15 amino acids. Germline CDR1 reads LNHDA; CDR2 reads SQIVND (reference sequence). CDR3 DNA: TGTGCCAGTAGTATGGGGGCTGCCTCTGGAAACACCATATATTTT. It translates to CASSMGAASGNTIYF. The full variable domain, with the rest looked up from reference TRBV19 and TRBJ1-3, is DGGITQSPKYLFRKEGQNVTLSCEQNLNHDAMYWYRQDPGQGLRLIYYSQIVNDFQKGDIAEGYSVSREKKESFPLTVTSAQKNPTAFYLCASSMGAASGNTIYFGEGSWLTVV.

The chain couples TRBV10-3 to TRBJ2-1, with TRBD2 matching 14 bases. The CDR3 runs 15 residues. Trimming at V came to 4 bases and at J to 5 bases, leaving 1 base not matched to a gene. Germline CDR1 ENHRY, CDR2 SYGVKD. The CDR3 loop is CAISGTSGGHNEQFF. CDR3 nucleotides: TGTGCCATCAGTGGGACTAGCGGGGGGCACAATGAGCAGTTCTTC.

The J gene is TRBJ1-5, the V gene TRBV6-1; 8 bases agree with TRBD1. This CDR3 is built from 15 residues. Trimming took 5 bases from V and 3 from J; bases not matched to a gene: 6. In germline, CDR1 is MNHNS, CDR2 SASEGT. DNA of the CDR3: TGTGCCAGCAGTTGGACAGGGAGCGACAATCAGCCCCAGCATTTT. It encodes CASSWTGSDNQPQHF.

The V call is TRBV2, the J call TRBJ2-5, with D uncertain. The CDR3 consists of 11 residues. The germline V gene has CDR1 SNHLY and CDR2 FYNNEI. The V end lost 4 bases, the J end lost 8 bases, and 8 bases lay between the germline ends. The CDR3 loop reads CASSVTLTQYF. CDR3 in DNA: TGTGCCAGCAGTGTGACGCTTACCCAGTACTTC.

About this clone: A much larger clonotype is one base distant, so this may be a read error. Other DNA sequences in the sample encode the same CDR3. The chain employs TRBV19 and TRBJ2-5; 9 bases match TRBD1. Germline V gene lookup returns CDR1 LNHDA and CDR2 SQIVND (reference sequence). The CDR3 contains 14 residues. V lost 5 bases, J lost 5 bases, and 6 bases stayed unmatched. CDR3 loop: CASSPETGGETQYF. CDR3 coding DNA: TGTGCCAGTAGTCCGGAGACAGGGGGGGAGACCCAGTACTTC.

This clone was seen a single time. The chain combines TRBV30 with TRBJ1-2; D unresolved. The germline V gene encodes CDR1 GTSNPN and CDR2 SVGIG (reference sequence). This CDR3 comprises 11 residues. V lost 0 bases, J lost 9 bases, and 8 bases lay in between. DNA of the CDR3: TGTGCCTGGAGTGTAAAGGGAAGCTACACCTTC. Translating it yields CAWSVKGSYTF.